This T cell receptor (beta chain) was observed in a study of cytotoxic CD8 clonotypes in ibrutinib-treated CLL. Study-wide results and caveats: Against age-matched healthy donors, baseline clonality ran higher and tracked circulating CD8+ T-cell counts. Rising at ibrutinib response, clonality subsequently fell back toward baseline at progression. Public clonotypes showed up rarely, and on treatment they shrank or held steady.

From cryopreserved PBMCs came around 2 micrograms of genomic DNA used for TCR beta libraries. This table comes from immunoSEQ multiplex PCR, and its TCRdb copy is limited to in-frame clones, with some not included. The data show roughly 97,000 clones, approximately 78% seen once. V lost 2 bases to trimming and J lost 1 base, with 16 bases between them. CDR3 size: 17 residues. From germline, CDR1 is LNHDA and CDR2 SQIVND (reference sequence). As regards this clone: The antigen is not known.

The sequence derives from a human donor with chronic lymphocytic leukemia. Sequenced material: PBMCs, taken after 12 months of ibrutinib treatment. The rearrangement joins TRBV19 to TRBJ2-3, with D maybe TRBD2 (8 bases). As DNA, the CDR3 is TGTGCCAGTAGTATAAGGGGGCCAGCGGGGGGCACAGATACGCAGTATTTT. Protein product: CASSIRGPAGGTDTQYF.